Below, one T cell receptor (beta chain) is given with its context. What it recognizes is unknown. The data were taken from a study of immune evolution from preneoplasia to lung adenocarcinoma. Study at large: HLA loss of heterozygosity: 6% to 7.5% AIS, about 15% MIA, over 25% ADC, none AAH.

The data were produced by immunoSEQ multiplex PCR, yet TCRdb's version contains in-frame clones alone and is incomplete. The sample has about 11,000 clones, about 78% seen once. The CDR3 totals 12 residues. The germline CDR1 and CDR2 sequences are MDHEN and SYDVKM. V was pared by 10 bases and J by 5 bases, with 14 bases between. General study points: Normal lung had the highest top T cell clone frequencies.

Sequencing was done on a sample of FFPE minimally invasive lung adenocarcinoma tissue. The clonotype was recovered from a person aged 60-79 years with lung adenocarcinoma. The chain joins TRBV28 to TRBJ2-5, with D possibly called TRBD1 or TRBD2 (6 bases each). CDR3 bases: TGTGCCACCTCCCGGGGGCTGGAGACCCAGTACTTC. This gives the protein CATSRGLETQYF.